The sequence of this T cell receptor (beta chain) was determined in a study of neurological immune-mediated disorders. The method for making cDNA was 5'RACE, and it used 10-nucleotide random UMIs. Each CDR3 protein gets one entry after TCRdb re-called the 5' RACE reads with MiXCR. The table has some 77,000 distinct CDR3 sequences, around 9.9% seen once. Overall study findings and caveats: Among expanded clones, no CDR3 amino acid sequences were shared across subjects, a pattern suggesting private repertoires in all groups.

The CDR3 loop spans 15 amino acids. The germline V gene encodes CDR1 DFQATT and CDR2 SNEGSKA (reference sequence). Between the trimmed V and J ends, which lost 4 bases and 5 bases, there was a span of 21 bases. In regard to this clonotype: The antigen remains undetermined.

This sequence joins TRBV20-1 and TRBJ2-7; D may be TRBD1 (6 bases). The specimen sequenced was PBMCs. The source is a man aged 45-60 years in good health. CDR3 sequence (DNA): TGCAGTGCTACCCACTCAGGGGTGGTAAGTCACGAGCAGTACTTC. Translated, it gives CSATHSGVVSHEQYF.